The 17 T cell receptor beta chains listed next were all sequenced from one sample in a study of blood T cell repertoires in COVID-19. Only in-frame clones appear in the TCRdb table, and some are missing; sequencing was by immunoSEQ multiplex PCR. The sample has around 230,000 clones; roughly 90% are singletons. Sequencing was performed on PBMCs or T cells enriched from blood (not recorded which). These receptors came from a woman in her 30s with acute COVID-19.

The table lists this clone with a count of one. The chain combines TRBV14 with TRBJ2-1; 7 nucleotides match TRBD1. Per the germline V gene, CDR1 is SGHDN and CDR2 is FVKESK. V shed 3 bases, J shed 7 bases, and the junction held 6 bases outside the gene matches. CDR3 length equals 14 residues. The CDR3 DNA is TGTGCCAGCAGCCATGGGACAGTACTTAATGAGCAGTTCTTC. This encodes CASSHGTVLNEQFF. The whole variable domain, filled in from reference TRBV14 and TRBJ2-1, reads EAGVTQFPSHSVIEKGQTVTLRCDPISGHDNLYWYRRVMGKEIKFLLHFVKESKQDESGMPNNRFLAERTGGTYSTLKVQPAELEDSGVYFCASSHGTVLNEQFFGPGTRLTVL.

The chain carries TRBV10-1 and TRBJ2-3; TRBD2 agrees at 10 bases. V shed 2 bases and J 6 bases; nucleotides not matched to a gene: 17. The CDR3 consists of 19 residues. Germline CDR1 is WNHNN and CDR2 is SYGVQD (reference sequence). The CDR3 DNA reads TGCGCCAGCAGTGAGCAAGGGCTAGCGGGGGACCTCGCCGGGGATACGCAGTATTTT. It encodes CASSEQGLAGDLAGDTQYF.

The rearrangement links TRBV30 to TRBJ1-4; D is unclear. V was trimmed by 5 bases and J by 8 bases, leaving 21 bases between them. The germline gives CDR1 GTSNPN, CDR2 SVGIG (reference sequence). The CDR3 is 15 amino acids. Here the CDR3 DNA reads TGTGCCTGGGCCGAGGGCCTTGGATTAGACGAAAAACTGTTTTTT. Protein product: CAWAEGLGLDEKLFF.

This clone has at least ten counts. The gene calls are TRBV30 and TRBJ1-6; D uncertain. The V end was cut by 4 bases, the J end by 4 bases, with 11 bases between. The germline V gene encodes CDR1 GTSNPN and CDR2 SVGIG (reference sequence). The CDR3 is 14 residues long. This CDR3 reads CAWKSSPYNSPLHF. In DNA form, the CDR3 reads TGTGCCTGGAAAAGCTCTCCTTATAATTCACCCCTCCACTTT.

This clone was picked up one time. This chain joins TRBV7-6 and TRBJ1-5, with 7 bases identical to TRBD1. V was pared by 1 base and J by 6 bases, with 9 bases of the junction left unmatched. CDR3 length: 16 residues. Looked up from germline, CDR1 is SGHVS and CDR2 is FNYEAQ. CDR3 DNA sequence: TGTGCCAGCAGCTTAGAACAGGGGAGGTTTGGTCAGCCCCAGCATTTT. This encodes CASSLEQGRFGQPQHF.

This chain joins TRBV5-1 and TRBJ1-1, with D possibly being TRBD1 (5 bases). V was shortened by 0 bases and J by 6 bases, with 15 bases between the two germline ends. The CDR3 extends over 15 amino acids. From germline, CDR1 is SGHRS and CDR2 YFSETQ. CDR3 nucleotide sequence: TGCGCCAGCAGCTTGGAAGGACCCTGGGGCCCTGAAGCTTTCTTT. Translated, it gives CASSLEGPWGPEAFF.

V gene TRBV9 combines with J gene TRBJ2-3; perhaps TRBD1 as D (6 bases). The CDR3 runs 12 residues. CDR1 SGDLS and CDR2 YYNGEE come from the germline V gene. V lost 2 bases and J lost 11, with 12 bases in between. The CDR3 is CASSVSGGLQYF. The CDR3 nucleotides read TGTGCCAGCAGCGTTTCTGGGGGCCTGCAGTATTTT. The full variable domain, completed using reference TRBV9 and TRBJ2-3, is DSGVTQTPKHLITATGQRVTLRCSPRSGDLSVYWYQQSLDQGLQFLIQYYNGEERAKGNILERFSAQQFPDLHSELNLSSLELGDSALYFCASSVSGGLQYFGPGTRLTVL.

The rearrangement uses TRBV19 and TRBJ1-1, with 8 bases that match TRBD1. The V gene's germline CDR1 is LNHDA and CDR2 SQIVND (reference sequence). CDR3 length: 13 amino acids. Trimming cost V 6 bases and J 4 bases; bases outside gene matches: 4. CDR3 protein: CASSDRGITEAFF. The CDR3 DNA reads TGTGCCAGTAGCGACAGGGGTATCACTGAAGCTTTCTTT.

V is TRBV19 and J is TRBJ2-1; possibly TRBD1 for D (6 bases). The CDR3 has 11 residues. Germline V gene data show CDR1 as LNHDA and CDR2 as SQIVND (reference sequence). The V end lost 9 bases, the J end lost 13 bases, and 16 bases lay between the germline ends. The CDR3 spells CASLDRTSQFF. Written as DNA, the CDR3 is TGTGCCAGCCTCGACAGGACCTCCCAGTTCTTC.

The genes are TRBV14 and TRBJ2-1; D gene ambiguous. V lost 1 base and J lost 0, with 10 bases in between. Germline CDR1 and CDR2: SGHDN and FVKESK. This CDR3 spans 16 amino acids. CDR3 coding DNA: TGTGCCAGCAGCCAAGTGATCTATAGCTCCTACAATGAGCAGTTCTTC. Protein sequence: CASSQVIYSSYNEQFF.

DNA of the CDR3: TGTGCCAGCAGCGTAGCTTACAGGGGGGGGACCCAGTACTTC. It specifies CASSVAYRGGTQYF. The chain has TRBV9 and TRBJ2-5, with D possibly TRBD1 on 8 matching bases. V lost 0 bases and J 7 bases, leaving 13 bases between the germline ends. The CDR3 is 14 residues long. Germline V gives CDR1 SGDLS, CDR2 YYNGEE.

The chain is built from TRBV6-5 and TRBJ2-1; 7 bases line up with TRBD2. With 7 bases clipped from V and 2 bases from J, the junction kept 5 bases outside the gene matches. The CDR3 has 14 residues. Per germline, CDR1 MNHEY and CDR2 SVGAGI. The CDR3, as DNA: TGTGCCAGCAAAGAGCGGGGCGCCTACAATGAGCAGTTCTTC. Residues: CASKERGAYNEQFF.

CDR3 residues: CASYTLDRAERGYTF. As DNA, the CDR3 is TGTGCCAGTTATACCCTGGACAGGGCTGAGAGGGGCTACACCTTC. The rearrangement links TRBV19 to TRBJ1-2, with 8 bases lining up with TRBD1. With 8 bases clipped from V and 8 bases from J, the junction kept 16 bases outside the gene matches. From germline, CDR1 is LNHDA and CDR2 SQIVND (reference sequence). The CDR3 covers 15 residues. The full variable domain, in which reference TRBV19 and TRBJ1-2 provide the parts outside the CDR3, is DGGITQSPKYLFRKEGQNVTLSCEQNLNHDAMYWYRQDPGQGLRLIYYSQIVNDFQKGDIAEGYSVSREKKESFPLTVTSAQKNPTAFYLCASYTLDRAERGYTFGSGTRLTVV.

The genes are TRBV19 and TRBJ1-1; unclear D gene. Germline lookup yields CDR1 LNHDA and CDR2 SQIVND (reference sequence). The V end was cut by 7 bases, the J end by 13 bases, with 16 bases between. The CDR3 runs to 11 residues. CDR3 protein: CASTSGSSVFF. The CDR3 bases are TGTGCCAGTACCTCGGGAAGTTCTGTTTTCTTT.

This chain joins TRBV6-2 or TRBV6-3 and TRBJ1-5; D possibly corresponds to TRBD1 (6 bases). The CDR3 extends over 15 amino acids. V lost 2 bases, J lost 4 bases, and 12 bases lay in between. From germline, CDR1 is MNHEY and CDR2 SVGEGT. This CDR3 reads CASSYGWQGNQPQHF. CDR3 bases: TGTGCCAGCAGTTACGGTTGGCAGGGGAATCAGCCCCAGCATTTT.

The chain is built from TRBV7-9 and TRBJ1-6; D call uncertain. CDR3 length: 12 amino acids. V lost 5 bases and J lost 5, with 4 bases in between. Germline loops: CDR1 SEHNR, CDR2 FQNEAQ (reference sequence). Here the CDR3 DNA reads TGTGCCAGCAGCCCAAATAATTCACCCCTCCACTTT. Translating gives CASSPNNSPLHF.

The chain has TRBV30 and TRBJ1-1; D is undetermined. Trimming cost V 7 bases and J 1 base, with 10 bases left between them. Germline V gene data show CDR1 as GTSNPN and CDR2 as SVGIG (reference sequence). The CDR3 sequence is 12 residues long. CDR3 sequence reads: CALAPGNTEAFF. The CDR3 nucleotides are TGTGCCTTGGCCCCAGGGAACACTGAAGCTTTCTTT.